The present entry profiles one T cell receptor (beta chain) with its context. Libraries were prepared by immunoSEQ multiplex PCR; TCRdb keeps only in-frame clonotypes and omits some of them. This table has hundreds of thousands of clones, approximately 90% appearing once. CD45RO negativity and positive selection for CCR7 defined naive CD8 cells, a population that excluded terminally differentiated effector memory CD45RA+ cells. Those who donated were healthy HIV-negative adults, with no recent acute infections or vaccinations reported. The CDR3 extends over 12 amino acids. Germline values: CDR1 SEHNR, CDR2 FQNEAQ (reference sequence). The data were obtained in a study of shared clonotypes between healthy human individuals.

This receptor was identified in a man younger than 40 in good health. The sample taken for sequencing was naive CD8+ T cells sorted from blood. The V gene is TRBV7-9, the J gene TRBJ2-3; D unclear. The CDR3 sequence is CVLFGVPDTQYF. In nucleotides, the CDR3 is TGTGTCTTATTTGGGGTGCCAGATACGCAGTATTTT.